These 22 T cell receptor beta chains were all obtained from the same sample, sequenced in a study of T-cell memory formation after mild COVID-19. TCRdb reprocessed the 5' RACE reads via MiXCR and lists one record per CDR3 protein. The sample holds approximately 300,000 distinct CDR3 sequences; less than 20% are singletons and the top ten take approximately 20%. The sample consisted of PBMCs or a T cell subset sorted from them (not recorded which). The receptors here all came from a man aged 18 to 30 who had mild COVID-19 (a few samples of this study predate the infection). Cell type and time point are not known.

The rearrangement joins TRBV5-1 to TRBJ2-3; 10 bases agree with TRBD2. Germline V gene data show CDR1 as SGHRS and CDR2 as YFSETQ. This CDR3 contains 18 residues. V trimming: 0 bases; J trimming: 0 bases; junction bases outside the gene matches: 7. The DNA for the CDR3 is TGCGCCAGCAGCTTGGAGCTAGCGGGGGCCACTAGCACAGATACGCAGTATTTT. Translating gives CASSLELAGATSTDTQYF.

The chain couples TRBV28 to TRBJ2-7; 9 nucleotides match TRBD1. V shed 7 bases and J 3 bases; nucleotides not matched to a gene: 7. Germline-derived CDR1 and CDR2 are MDHEN and SYDVKM. This CDR3 is 14 amino acids long. CDR3 sequence: CASTSGQGGYEQYV. The CDR3 DNA is TGTGCCAGCACCTCGGGACAGGGTGGCTACGAGCAGTACGTC.

The chain recombines TRBV6-6 with TRBJ2-2; no definite D call. Germline CDR1 and CDR2: MNHNY and SVGAGI (reference sequence). The CDR3 is 16 residues long. Trimming left V 5 bases short and J 3 bases short, with 16 bases between. For the CDR3, the DNA is TGTGCCAGCAGTACCTCACGAGGAACTCACACCGGGGAGCTGTTTTTT. Translation: CASSTSRGTHTGELFF.

The rearrangement joins TRBV20-1 to TRBJ2-1; 7 bases are a match to TRBD2. CDR3 length: 14 amino acids. Germline CDR1 DFQATT, CDR2 SNEGSKA (reference sequence). With V trimmed by 5 bases and J by 2 bases, 6 bases remained unmatched. The CDR3 DNA follows: TGCAGTGCTCAGTCGACTAGCACCTACAATGAGCAGTTCTTC. Amino acid sequence: CSAQSTSTYNEQFF.

In this sample, this clonotype turned up many times. The chain employs TRBV7-9 and TRBJ2-7; D is unclear. Germline assignment: CDR1 SEHNR and CDR2 FQNEAQ (reference sequence). There are 11 residues in the CDR3. V lost 6 bases to trimming and J lost 4 bases, with 7 bases between them. The CDR3 nucleotides read TGTGCCAGCAGTAACCGTTACGAGCAGTACTTC. It is translated as CASSNRYEQYF.

The chain couples TRBV28 to TRBJ2-7; 8 nucleotides line up with TRBD2. Germline assignment: CDR1 MDHEN and CDR2 SYDVKM. Trimming took 4 bases from V and 0 from J; bases not matched to a gene: 5. The CDR3 loop spans 15 amino acids. CDR3 protein: CASSSFGGASYEQYV. The CDR3 DNA reads TGTGCCAGCAGTTCCTTCGGGGGGGCCTCCTACGAGCAGTACGTC.

CDR3 sequence reads: CASNSQGSGTEAFF. The CDR3 nucleotides are TGTGCCAGCAATTCTCAGGGTTCCGGCACTGAAGCTTTCTTT. V gene TRBV2 combines with J gene TRBJ1-1; tentative D call: TRBD1 (5 bases). This CDR3 has 14 amino acids. Trimming removed 7 bases from V and 4 bases from J, with 16 bases in between. CDR1 is SNHLY and CDR2 is FYNNEI in the germline V gene. Using reference TRBV2 and TRBJ1-1 for the parts outside the CDR3, the full variable domain is EPEVTQTPSHQVTQMGQEVILRCVPISNHLYFYWYRQILGQKVEFLVSFYNNEISEKSEIFDDQFSVERPDGSNFTLKIRSTKLEDSAMYFCASNSQGSGTEAFFGQGTRLTVV.

This chain connects TRBV7-2 to TRBJ1-1; D is unclear. V was cut by 5 bases and J by 0 bases, with 7 bases left in between. This CDR3 comprises 13 residues. CDR1 and CDR2 from the germline V gene are SGHTA and FQGNSA. CDR3 in DNA: TGTGCCAGCAGCGTCACCATGAACACTGAAGCTTTCTTT. Encoded protein: CASSVTMNTEAFF.

The sample holds many counts of this clonotype. This chain joins TRBV5-1 and TRBJ2-1; tentatively, D is TRBD2 (7 bases). The CDR3 has 18 amino acids. V shed 5 bases and J shed 8 bases, with 29 bases lying between them. Germline assignment: CDR1 SGHRS and CDR2 YFSETQ. CDR3 region: CASSQRRPGGDWGDEQFF. The DNA for the CDR3 is TGCGCCAGCAGTCAACGGCGTCCGGGGGGCGACTGGGGGGATGAGCAGTTCTTC.

This clonotype occurred a few times. The rearrangement uses TRBV9 and TRBJ1-5; TRBD1 agrees at 7 bases. CDR3 length equals 14 residues. The germline gives CDR1 SGDLS, CDR2 YYNGEE. V was pared by 3 bases and J by 7 bases, with 7 bases of the junction left unmatched. The CDR3 DNA sequence: TGTGCCAGCAGCGGTACAGGGGCGGGACAGCCCCAGCATTTT. It yields the protein CASSGTGAGQPQHF. Complete variable domain (other parts from reference TRBV9 and TRBJ1-5): DSGVTQTPKHLITATGQRVTLRCSPRSGDLSVYWYQQSLDQGLQFLIQYYNGEERAKGNILERFSAQQFPDLHSELNLSSLELGDSALYFCASSGTGAGQPQHFGDGTRLSIL.

The rearrangement uses TRBV29-1 and TRBJ2-1; possible D gene TRBD2, 5 bases. The CDR3 loop spans 12 amino acids. Per the germline V gene, CDR1 is SQVTM and CDR2 is ANQGSEA. V was trimmed by 4 bases and J by 6 bases, leaving 10 bases between them. The CDR3 DNA is TGCAGCGTTGGAGGGCATGGCAATGAGCAGTTCTTC. Translating it yields CSVGGHGNEQFF.

This clonotype appeared a few times. Its ends do not fully match the called genes, so a read error is possible. V is TRBV7-3 and J is TRBJ2-7; 13 bases fit TRBD2. Germline CDR1 is SGHTA and CDR2 is FQGTGA. This CDR3 contains 13 residues. CDR3 bases: TGTGCCAGCAGCTCAGGGACTAGCGGGACCCACCACTTC. Its protein is CASSSGTSGTHHF.

Only a few counts were recorded for this clonotype. The chain links TRBV11-2 to TRBJ2-7; TRBD1 might be the D (5 bases). Germline V gene sequence: CDR1 SGHAT, CDR2 FQNNGV. Trimming took 2 bases from V and 5 from J, leaving 7 bases between them. The CDR3 has 12 amino acids. The CDR3: CASSLQGHEQYF. DNA of the CDR3: TGTGCCAGCAGCTTACAGGGCCACGAGCAGTACTTC. Full variable domain (rest looked up from reference TRBV11-2 and TRBJ2-7): EAGVAQSPRYKIIEKRQSVAFWCNPISGHATLYWYQQILGQGPKLLIQFQNNGVVDDSQLPKDRFSAERLKGVDSTLKIQPAKLEDSAVYLCASSLQGHEQYFGPGTRLTVT.

In its sample, this clonotype was seen many times. V is TRBV12-3 or TRBV12-4 and J is TRBJ2-1; the D is unclear. V lost 1 base, J lost 9 bases, and 4 bases lay in between. The CDR3 contains 11 residues. CDR3 loop: CASSLGIEQFF. DNA for the CDR3: TGTGCCAGCAGTTTAGGGATTGAGCAGTTCTTC.

This clonotype was detected ten times or more. The chain recombines TRBV7-6 with TRBJ2-7; 9 positions agree with TRBD1. The V gene end was trimmed by 5 bases and the J gene end by 7 bases; junction bases not matched to a gene: 6. Germline CDR1 is SGHVS and CDR2 is FNYEAQ. There are 13 residues in the CDR3. CDR3 protein: CASSLTGGEEQYF. Written as DNA, the CDR3 is TGTGCCAGCAGCCTTACAGGGGGCGAAGAGCAGTACTTC.

This clonotype was counted ten times or more. The CDR3 sequence is CASSPTVNTEAFF. CDR3 nucleotide sequence: TGTGCCAGCTCGCCGACAGTGAACACTGAAGCTTTCTTT. This chain joins TRBV18 and TRBJ1-1, with a possible D match to TRBD1 (5 bases). Deletions cut 6 bases from V and 0 bases from J, with 8 bases between. The germline V gene has CDR1 KGHSH and CDR2 LQKENI. This CDR3 is built from 13 residues.

The V and J genes are TRBV7-8 and TRBJ2-7; D might be TRBD2 (5 bases). This CDR3 has 13 amino acids. Per germline, CDR1 SGHVS and CDR2 FQNEAQ. V shed 1 base and J shed 7 bases, with 11 bases lying between them. The CDR3 spells CASSLEARTEQYF. The CDR3 DNA reads as TGTGCCAGCAGCTTAGAGGCCCGGACTGAGCAGTACTTC.

A few counts support this clonotype. V and J are TRBV2 and TRBJ2-1; D uncertain. CDR1 and CDR2 from the germline V gene are SNHLY and FYNNEI. V was trimmed by 4 bases and J by 1 base, leaving 20 bases between them. CDR3 size: 18 residues. The CDR3 spells CASSAGQVKTQSYNEQFF. Here the CDR3 DNA reads TGTGCCAGCAGTGCCGGGCAGGTAAAAACTCAGTCCTACAATGAGCAGTTCTTC. The whole variable domain, filled in from reference TRBV2 and TRBJ2-1, reads EPEVTQTPSHQVTQMGQEVILRCVPISNHLYFYWYRQILGQKVEFLVSFYNNEISEKSEIFDDQFSVERPDGSNFTLKIRSTKLEDSAMYFCASSAGQVKTQSYNEQFFGPGTRLTVL.

This clonotype was counted many times. V is TRBV5-1 and J is TRBJ2-7; D remains ambiguous. V lost 0 bases to trimming and J lost 1 base, with 5 bases between them. Per the germline V gene, CDR1 is SGHRS and CDR2 is YFSETQ. The length of the CDR3 is 13 residues. The chain's CDR3 is CASSLAGSYEQYF. The CDR3, as DNA: TGCGCCAGCAGCTTGGCTGGGTCCTACGAGCAGTACTTC.

This clonotype appeared a few times. The genes are TRBV4-3 and TRBJ1-1; a weak D match, TRBD1 (6 bases). The CDR3 loop spans 14 amino acids. CDR1 is LGHNA, CDR2 YSLEER, per germline. V was clipped by 2 bases and J by 4 bases, with 11 bases between them. CDR3 sequence: CASSQRGGGTEAFF. DNA for the CDR3: TGCGCCAGCAGCCAAAGGGGGGGTGGCACTGAAGCTTTCTTT.

V gene TRBV7-3 combines with J gene TRBJ2-5; no reliable D call. The ends were cut back, 3 bases at V and 7 bases at J, with 6 bases in the middle. The CDR3 consists of 11 residues. Germline assignment: CDR1 SGHTA and CDR2 FQGTGA. The CDR3 reads CASSLVGTQYF. In DNA, the CDR3 is TGTGCCAGCAGCTTGGTAGGGACCCAGTACTTC.

The table lists this clonotype with a few counts. The chain uses TRBV19 and TRBJ2-4, with D perhaps matching TRBD1 (6 bases). The CDR3 length is 15 residues. From germline, CDR1 is LNHDA and CDR2 SQIVND (reference sequence). V was clipped by 9 bases and J by 4 bases, with 19 bases between them. The CDR3 loop is CARRRQAPEKNIQYF. CDR3 bases: TGTGCCAGACGGAGACAGGCTCCGGAAAAAAACATTCAGTACTTC. The whole variable domain, filled in from reference TRBV19 and TRBJ2-4, reads DGGITQSPKYLFRKEGQNVTLSCEQNLNHDAMYWYRQDPGQGLRLIYYSQIVNDFQKGDIAEGYSVSREKKESFPLTVTSAQKNPTAFYLCARRRQAPEKNIQYFGAGTRLSVL.